Shown below are 27 T cell receptor beta chains from a single sample sequenced in a study of blood T cell repertoires in COVID-19 (dated by TCRdb to 2018 to 2021). Libraries were made using the immunoSEQ multiplex PCR assay. The source is immuneACCESS, and TCRdb retained only in-frame sequences with V and J called. Part of the clones is not carried over; for the studies checked, unresolved V genes explain less than half of this, and the remainder is unexplained. The sample table lists 85,000 to 100,000 clones, 79% of them with a count of one. 15% to 20% of the sample goes to the ten largest clones. Input material: peripheral blood. All receptors come from a woman aged 80 or over with active or convalescent COVID-19.

This rearrangement joins TRBV2 to TRBJ2-7; D uncertain. The V and J ends lost 4 bases and 3 bases respectively, with 7 bases between them. The CDR3 spans 12 residues. Germline V CDR1 and CDR2: SNHLY, FYNNEI. CDR3 sequence: CASSGLRYEQYF. The CDR3 DNA is TGTGCCAGCAGTGGACTCCGCTACGAGCAGTACTTC.

Concerning this clone itself: The germline gene is not matched at one end of the junction; a read error may be the cause. The chain is built from TRBV5-1 and TRBJ2-2; D may be TRBD2 (5 bases). The germline gives CDR1 SGHRS, CDR2 YFSETQ. The CDR3 is 14 amino acids. The CDR3 coding sequence is TGTGCCAGCAGCTTGGCGGGTCGAGAGGGGGAGCTGTTTTTT. It specifies CASSLAGREGELFF.

J is TRBJ2-5 and V is TRBV6-5; 10 bases line up with TRBD2. The CDR3 covers 15 residues. J lost 5 bases, V lost 5 bases, and 8 bases had no gene match. CDR1 and CDR2 (germline): MNHEY, SVGAGI. The CDR3 nucleotides are TGTGCCAGCAGTACTAGCGGGAACTATGTGGAGACCCAGTACTTC. Encoded protein: CASSTSGNYVETQYF.

The DNA for the CDR3 is TGCAGCGTTGATGGGGCAATCTACAATGAGCAGTTCTTC. Its protein is CSVDGAIYNEQFF. The chain couples TRBV29-1 to TRBJ2-1, with D maybe TRBD1 (5 bases). The CDR3 has 13 amino acids. The germline V and J ends were trimmed by 3 bases and 3 bases, with 9 bases remaining between them. The V gene's germline CDR1 is SQVTM and CDR2 ANQGSEA.

This clone is a singleton in its sample. The chain couples TRBV6-5 to TRBJ2-7, with 7 bases identical to TRBD2. Germline trimming cut 8 bases from V and 0 bases from J; bases unmatched to any gene: 4. Germline values: CDR1 MNHEY, CDR2 SVGAGI. The length of the CDR3 is 13 residues. Written as DNA, the CDR3 is TGTGCCAGCGGCCCTAGCGGCTCCTACGAGCAGTACTTC. The encoded protein is CASGPSGSYEQYF.

The chain couples TRBV5-4 to TRBJ2-5, with TRBD2 matching 11 bases. V shed 4 bases and J 5 bases; nucleotides not matched to a gene: 4. This CDR3 has 14 residues. The germline V gene encodes CDR1 SGHNT and CDR2 YYREEE (reference sequence). The CDR3: CASSQTSGDETQYF. The DNA of the CDR3 is TGTGCCAGCAGCCAGACTAGCGGGGATGAGACCCAGTACTTC.

This clone was found once. The chain is built from TRBV28 and TRBJ2-7; TRBD2 aligns across 14 bases. There are 16 residues in the CDR3. CDR1 and CDR2 from the germline V gene are MDHEN and SYDVKM. Trimming cost V 5 bases and J 6 bases; bases outside gene matches: 9. The CDR3 region is CASSPAGLAGGGEQYF. As DNA, the CDR3 is TGTGCCAGCAGTCCCGCCGGACTAGCGGGAGGAGGCGAGCAGTACTTC.

V gene TRBV29-1 combines with J gene TRBJ2-7; possible D gene TRBD1, 6 bases. Germline assignment: CDR1 SQVTM and CDR2 ANQGSEA. The CDR3 contains 14 residues. Trimming took off 0 bases at V and 3 bases at J, with 12 bases between the two ends. The CDR3 sequence is CSVEDNVRGYEQYF. The CDR3 DNA reads as TGCAGCGTTGAAGATAATGTCAGGGGCTACGAGCAGTACTTC.

The chain has TRBV5-4 and TRBJ2-1; TRBD2 aligns across 7 bases. V was pared by 4 bases and J by 3 bases, with 10 bases of the junction left unmatched. The germline CDR1 and CDR2 sequences are SGHNT and YYREEE (reference sequence). The CDR3 length is 16 residues. In DNA form, the CDR3 reads TGTGCCAGCAGCACTGGCCGGGCGGGAGTCTACAATGAGCAGTTCTTC. Residues: CASSTGRAGVYNEQFF.

Written as DNA, the CDR3 is TGTGCCAGCAGTTCTCGACAGAACACTGAAGCTTTCTTT. This encodes CASSSRQNTEAFF. This chain links TRBV6-5 with TRBJ1-1; no definite D call. Trimming pared 4 bases from V and 1 base from J, leaving 7 bases between. CDR3 size: 13 residues. Germline CDR1 and CDR2: MNHEY and SVGAGI.

This chain links TRBV19 with TRBJ2-1, with 12 bases fitting TRBD1. Losses at the gene ends were 1 base for V and 9 bases for J; bases not matched to a gene: 4. The CDR3 has 15 amino acids. Looked up from germline, CDR1 is LNHDA and CDR2 is SQIVND (reference sequence). The CDR3 DNA follows: TGTGCCAGTAGTATAGGGGACAGGGGGCAGGCTGAGCAGTTCTTC. This translates into CASSIGDRGQAEQFF.

The chain combines TRBV5-4 with TRBJ1-3; the D gene is possibly TRBD1 (6 bases). The CDR3 covers 16 residues. The germline V gene has CDR1 SGHNT and CDR2 YYREEE (reference sequence). Trimming removed 0 bases at V and 3 bases at J, with 13 bases between. CDR3 in DNA: TGTGCCAGCAGCTTGGGTTCGCAGGGGATTGGAAACACCATATATTTT. Residues: CASSLGSQGIGNTIYF.

The gene calls are TRBV7-9 and TRBJ2-5, with D tentatively TRBD1 (5 bases). Germline V gives CDR1 SEHNR, CDR2 FQNEAQ (reference sequence). The V gene lost 1 base and the J gene lost 2 bases, with 8 bases spanning the gap. The CDR3 spans 14 residues. The CDR3 spells CASSLVTAQETQYF. The DNA for the CDR3 is TGTGCCAGCAGCTTAGTGACAGCACAAGAGACCCAGTACTTC. Using reference TRBV7-9 and TRBJ2-5 for the parts outside the CDR3, the full variable domain is DTGVSQNPRHKITKRGQNVTFRCDPISEHNRLYWYRQTLGQGPEFLTYFQNEAQLEKSRLLSDRFSAERPKGSFSTLEIQRTEQGDSAMYLCASSLVTAQETQYFGPGTRLLVL.

The CDR3 loop is CASSPGHVRTEAFF. CDR3 nucleotides: TGTGCCAGCAGTCCGGGACACGTCCGGACTGAAGCTTTCTTT. The chain recombines TRBV27 with TRBJ1-1, with a possible D match to TRBD1 (6 bases). The germline V gene encodes CDR1 MNHEY and CDR2 SMNVEV (reference sequence). V lost 5 bases, J lost 5 bases, and 15 bases lay in between. The CDR3 length is 14 residues.

The gene calls are TRBV19 and TRBJ2-7, with 8 bases matching TRBD1. CDR1 and CDR2 from the germline V gene are LNHDA and SQIVND (reference sequence). This CDR3 spans 17 amino acids. Losses at the gene ends were 6 bases for V and 3 bases for J; bases not matched to a gene: 16. CDR3 residues: CASSARTGNFRSYEQYF. CDR3 nucleotides: TGTGCCAGTAGCGCTCGGACAGGGAATTTCAGGAGCTACGAGCAGTACTTC.

The sample holds one count of this clone. V is TRBV5-1 and J is TRBJ2-7; D is ambiguous. V lost 0 bases to trimming and J lost 0 bases, with 7 bases between them. Germline lookup yields CDR1 SGHRS and CDR2 YFSETQ. CDR3 length: 14 residues. The CDR3 spells CASSLDNYSYEQYF. CDR3 nucleotide sequence: TGCGCCAGCAGCTTGGACAATTACTCCTACGAGCAGTACTTC.

As concerns this clone: Other DNA sequences from this sample encode an identical CDR3 as well. The chain has TRBV7-8 and TRBJ2-1; 9 bases agree with TRBD1. V shed 2 bases and J 4 bases; nucleotides not matched to a gene: 3. The CDR3 runs 15 residues. Germline V lookup: CDR1 SGHVS, CDR2 FQNEAQ. The DNA of the CDR3 is TGTGCCAGCAGCTTACCGGGACAGGGTTACAATGAGCAGTTCTTC. Protein sequence: CASSLPGQGYNEQFF.

This chain joins TRBV24-1 and TRBJ1-3; D not certain. Trimming shortened V by 4 bases and J by 4 bases, and 10 bases separated the two germline ends. The CDR3 consists of 14 residues. CDR1 and CDR2 (germline): KGHDR, SFDVKD. The CDR3 DNA sequence: TGTGCCACCAGTGACCCCTCTGAGGGAAACACCATATATTTT. Protein sequence: CATSDPSEGNTIYF.

CDR3 loop: CASSEAWGVVLAGEPKNIQYF. CDR3 in DNA: TGTGCCAGCAGTGAAGCTTGGGGGGTAGTACTAGCGGGAGAACCAAAAAACATTCAGTACTTC. V is TRBV2 and J is TRBJ2-4; 11 nucleotides align to TRBD2. This CDR3 region has 21 residues. From germline, CDR1 is SNHLY and CDR2 FYNNEI. Trimming removed 0 bases from V and 4 bases from J; junction bases left unmatched: 17.

The gene calls are TRBV10-3 and TRBJ1-1; D gene uncertain. Germline V gives CDR1 ENHRY, CDR2 SYGVKD. The CDR3 is 14 residues long. V was trimmed by 4 bases and J by 1 base, leaving 10 bases between them. The CDR3 bases are TGTGCCATCAGTGGAAACAGCCCGAACACTGAAGCTTTCTTT. Residues: CAISGNSPNTEAFF.

The sample holds many counts of this clone. The rearrangement uses TRBV19 and TRBJ2-3, with 8 bases that match TRBD1. The trim removed 7 bases at V and 1 base at J, leaving 4 bases unmatched. The CDR3 spans 14 residues. CDR1 LNHDA and CDR2 SQIVND come from the germline V gene (reference sequence). As DNA, the CDR3 is TGTGCCAGTACCACGGGACAGGGCACAGATACGCAGTATTTT. Protein: CASTTGQGTDTQYF.

CDR3 coding DNA: TGCGCCAGCAGTTATCTCCGAGGTGATACGCAGTATTTT. Encoded protein: CASSYLRGDTQYF. The chain combines TRBV5-1 with TRBJ2-3, with D uncertain. The CDR3 length is 13 residues. The V end was cut by 5 bases, the J end by 6 bases, with 13 bases between. Per germline, CDR1 SGHRS and CDR2 YFSETQ.

This sequence joins TRBV5-6 and TRBJ1-2, with a tentative D call TRBD1 (6 bases). The CDR3 contains 13 residues. Trimming pared 0 bases from V and 7 bases from J, leaving 10 bases between. Germline loops: CDR1 SGHDT, CDR2 YYEEEE. CDR3 coding DNA: TGTGCCAGCAGCTTGGACAGGGCCGGTGGCTACACCTTC. Translation: CASSLDRAGGYTF.

The chain has TRBV11-3 and TRBJ2-5, with a possible D match to TRBD2 (6 bases). Germline V gene sequence: CDR1 SGHNT, CDR2 YENEEA. The V and J ends lost 3 bases and 5 bases respectively, with 10 bases between them. This CDR3 is built from 13 residues. The CDR3 here is CASSFEGGETQYF. CDR3 sequence (DNA): TGTGCCAGCAGCTTTGAGGGAGGCGAGACCCAGTACTTC.

The genes are TRBV12-2 and TRBJ2-1; TRBD2 reflects the table's D call only, with no check against the DNA. TRBV12-2 is a documented pseudogene. This CDR3 has 15 amino acids. The CDR3 DNA sequence: TGTGCAAGTCGCTCTCGGCTAGCGCCGTACAATGAGCAGTTCTTC. Translating gives CASRSRLAPYNEQFF.

The chain links TRBV9 to TRBJ2-7, with D uncertain. V was clipped by 4 bases and J by 6 bases, with 14 bases between them. The CDR3 spans 13 residues. Germline V gene data show CDR1 as SGDLS and CDR2 as YYNGEE. DNA of the CDR3: TGTGCCAGCAGCCATGACCTGTCTAGCGAGCAGTACTTC. Its protein is CASSHDLSSEQYF.

The J gene is TRBJ2-7, the V gene TRBV5-1; the match to TRBD2 covers 7 bases. Germline-derived CDR1 and CDR2 are SGHRS and YFSETQ. CDR3 length: 16 residues. Trimming cost V 0 bases and J 3 bases; bases outside gene matches: 9. CDR3 DNA: TGCGCCAGCAGCTTGGACTCGGGGGGTACGGTCTACGAGCAGTACTTC. Translated: CASSLDSGGTVYEQYF.